One sample yielded the 10 T cell receptor beta chains listed below, sequenced in a study of blood T cell repertoires in COVID-19. Measured with immunoSEQ multiplex PCR; TCRdb has only the in-frame clones, and not every one. In the table there are 80,000 to 100,000 clones, 80% of which are singletons. The sequencing input was peripheral blood. Every receptor here comes from a human donor in a cohort sampled during active COVID-19.

The chain recombines TRBV15 with TRBJ2-7, with 13 bases matching TRBD2. The germline gives CDR1 LNHNV, CDR2 YYDKDF (reference sequence). The CDR3 contains 18 residues. V was pared by 0 bases and J by 3 bases, with 8 bases of the junction left unmatched. The CDR3 DNA reads TGTGCCACCAGCAGAGAGGATACGACTAGCGGGGGGTTCTACGAGCAGTACTTC. Translating it yields CATSREDTTSGGFYEQYF.

This clone was counted a single time. The chain recombines TRBV5-4 with TRBJ2-7; possibly TRBD2 for D (5 bases). The CDR3 loop spans 15 amino acids. Trimming removed 4 bases at V and 5 bases at J, with 19 bases between. CDR1 is SGHNT and CDR2 is YYREEE in the germline V gene (reference sequence). The CDR3 DNA is TGTGCCAGCAGCATGGCCGGAGGTGGTGGGAACGAGCAGTACTTC. Protein product: CASSMAGGGGNEQYF.

This clone was seen a few times. The chain combines TRBV4-1 with TRBJ2-7, with TRBD1 identical over 8 bases. This CDR3 is built from 14 residues. Losses at the gene ends were 1 base for V and 4 bases for J; bases not matched to a gene: 3. The germline V gene encodes CDR1 MGHRA and CDR2 YSYEKL. The CDR3 is CASSQGQGIYEQYF. CDR3 coding DNA: TGCGCCAGCAGCCAAGGACAGGGGATATACGAGCAGTACTTC.

This clone was detected a few times. This chain uses TRBV27 with TRBJ2-7; 9 positions agree with TRBD2. The V gene's germline CDR1 is MNHEY and CDR2 SMNVEV (reference sequence). V shed 5 bases, J shed 1 base, and the junction held 3 bases outside the gene matches. The CDR3 length is 14 residues. CDR3 sequence (DNA): TGTGCCAGCAGTGGGACTAGCAGATCCTACGAGCAGTACTTC. Its protein is CASSGTSRSYEQYF.

The chain couples TRBV18 to TRBJ1-2; perhaps TRBD1 as D (6 bases). CDR1 and CDR2 (germline): KGHSH, LQKENI. The CDR3 sequence is 15 residues long. Trimming removed 1 base from V and 5 bases from J, with 14 bases in between. This CDR3 is CASSPRGQGPYGYTF. The CDR3, as DNA: TGTGCCAGCTCACCACGAGGCCAGGGGCCTTATGGCTACACCTTC.

This clone has only one observation. The chain has TRBV5-1 and TRBJ1-4; 11 nucleotides match TRBD1. Germline CDR1 is SGHRS and CDR2 is YFSETQ. With V trimmed by 4 bases and J by 5 bases, 10 bases remained unmatched. This CDR3 has 17 amino acids. CDR3 sequence: CASSRSSGQGANEKLFF. Written as DNA, the CDR3 is TGCGCCAGCAGCCGTAGTTCTGGACAGGGGGCGAATGAAAAACTGTTTTTT.

The count of this clone is one. The rearrangement links TRBV10-2 to TRBJ2-7, with 13 bases identical to TRBD2. V lost 2 bases, J lost 5 bases, and 0 bases stayed unmatched. The CDR3 consists of 14 residues. Germline V gives CDR1 WSHSY, CDR2 SAAADI. The DNA of the CDR3 is TGCGCCAGCAGTGAGGGACTAGCGGGAGACGAGCAGTACTTC. This gives the protein CASSEGLAGDEQYF.

The chain joins TRBV24-1 to TRBJ2-6, with TRBD1 as a possible D gene (6 bases). Germline V CDR1 and CDR2: KGHDR, SFDVKD. The CDR3 loop spans 15 amino acids. Trimming removed 3 bases at V and 4 bases at J, with 9 bases between. CDR3 amino acids: CATSDTGSGANVLTF. For the CDR3, the DNA is TGTGCCACCAGTGATACAGGGTCCGGGGCCAACGTCCTGACTTTC.

The chain combines TRBV3-1 (or the pseudogene TRBV3-2) with TRBJ2-2; TRBD2 agrees at 11 bases. CDR1 and CDR2 (germline): LGHDT, YNNKEL (reference sequence). After removal of 7 bases from V and 7 bases from J, the junction contained 14 bases not matched to a gene. CDR3 length: 17 residues. The chain's CDR3 is CASTLRGSGRAGGELFF. The DNA for the CDR3 is TGTGCCAGCACCCTGAGAGGTAGCGGGAGGGCTGGCGGGGAGCTGTTTTTT.

The chain couples TRBV10-3 to TRBJ2-7; 8 nucleotides match TRBD1. Trimming at V came to 5 bases and at J to 5 bases, leaving 2 bases not matched to a gene. The CDR3 length is 12 residues. CDR1 is ENHRY, CDR2 SYGVKD, per germline. The CDR3 nucleotides are TGTGCCATCAGTCAGGGGGCGGACGAGCAGTACTTC. It yields the protein CAISQGADEQYF.